This T cell receptor (beta chain) was found in a study of blood T cell repertoires in COVID-19. Study context: Material from acute and convalescent COVID-19 was sourced from the United States, Italy and Spain. PBMCs, B-cell-depleted T cells, or T cells provided the cDNA or gDNA that made up the material.

Per the original data handling: Estimates of nucleated cell counts were drawn from the amplification of reference gene primers. Using immunoSEQ multiplex PCR, the repertoire was profiled, and TCRdb retains in-frame clones only, with some absent. Clone size and V and J calls were adopted from that table, with D and trimming inferred from the DNA. The sample yields 40,000 to 60,000 clones, roughly 82% seen once. This clone was recorded once. The CDR3 length is 11 residues. The germline CDR1 and CDR2 sequences are SGHTS and YDEGEE. V was pared by 3 bases and J by 4 bases, with 2 bases between. The sequence derives from a human donor in a cohort sampled during active COVID-19. The V and J genes are TRBV5-8 and TRBJ1-3; unclear D gene. The material sequenced was peripheral blood. The chain's CDR3 is CASSSGNTIYF. The DNA of the CDR3 is TGTGCCAGCAGCTCGGGAAACACCATATATTTT.